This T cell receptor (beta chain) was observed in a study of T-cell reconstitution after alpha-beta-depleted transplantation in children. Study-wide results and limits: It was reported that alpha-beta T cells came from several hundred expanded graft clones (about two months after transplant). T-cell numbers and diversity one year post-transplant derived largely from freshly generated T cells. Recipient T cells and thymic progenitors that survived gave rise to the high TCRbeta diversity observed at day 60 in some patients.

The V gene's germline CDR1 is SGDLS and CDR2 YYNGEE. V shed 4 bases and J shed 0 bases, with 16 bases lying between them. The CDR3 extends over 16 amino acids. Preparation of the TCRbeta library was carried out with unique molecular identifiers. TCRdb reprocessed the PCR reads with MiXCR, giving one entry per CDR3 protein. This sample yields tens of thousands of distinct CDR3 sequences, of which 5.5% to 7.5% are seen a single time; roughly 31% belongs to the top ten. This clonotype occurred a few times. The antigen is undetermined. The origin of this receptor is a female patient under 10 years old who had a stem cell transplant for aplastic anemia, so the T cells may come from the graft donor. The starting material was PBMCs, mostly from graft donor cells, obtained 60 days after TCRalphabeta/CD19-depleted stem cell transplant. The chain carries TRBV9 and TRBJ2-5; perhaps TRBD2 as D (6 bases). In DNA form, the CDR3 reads TGTGCCAGCAGCACCGGACCCCGGGGGTACCAAGAGACCCAGTACTTC. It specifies CASSTGPRGYQETQYF. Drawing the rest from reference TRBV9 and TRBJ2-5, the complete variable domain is DSGVTQTPKHLITATGQRVTLRCSPRSGDLSVYWYQQSLDQGLQFLIQYYNGEERAKGNILERFSAQQFPDLHSELNLSSLELGDSALYFCASSTGPRGYQETQYFGPGTRLLVL.